Here is one T cell receptor beta chain with its context. Clones were sequenced by immunoSEQ multiplex PCR, and TCRdb holds only the in-frame ones, with some missing. This sample has under 75,000 clones, with roughly 94% found just once. The data stem from a study of technical replicates of blood from a handful of donors. CDR1 is MGHDK, CDR2 SYGVNS, per germline. CDR3 length: 15 residues. The V segment lost 1 base and the J segment 1 base; nucleotides outside the gene matches: 3. The sequence came from a human donor in good health. The chain carries TRBV25-1 and TRBJ2-5, with 7 bases fitting TRBD1. Specimen: T cells isolated from PBMCs. The CDR3 nucleotides read TGTGCCAGCAGTGAATGGAGACAGGGCCAAGAGACCCAGTACTTC. This encodes CASSEWRQGQETQYF.